The present TCR beta chain was sequenced within a study of cytomegalovirus exposure and HLA in healthy donors. PCR amplification relied on 60 Vbeta primers (plus 13 Jbeta primers). TCRdb's copy holds only in-frame clones and misses some; the assay was immunoSEQ multiplex PCR. The sample shows under 95,000 clones, over 75% of them seen only once. This receptor was taken from a man aged 30 to 45 in good health and CMV-seropositive. Sequencing was done on a sample of PBMCs.

The CDR3 DNA sequence: TGCGCCAGCAGCCAAGATAGCGGACTCACGGGGATGAACACTGAAGCTTTCTTT. The encoded protein is CASSQDSGLTGMNTEAFF. The gene calls are TRBV4-1 and TRBJ1-1; no definite D call. Germline loops: CDR1 MGHRA, CDR2 YSYEKL. The CDR3 contains 18 residues. Trimming cost V 0 bases and J 0 bases, with 17 bases left between them.